This paragraph covers one T cell receptor (beta chain) sequence. The specificity of this receptor is unknown. Per-nucleotide qualities are absent, and no much larger clonotype sits a single base away. The CDR3 regions of human TCRbeta chains were subjected to immunosequencing. From the authors' description of their analysis: Repertoire TCRs were matched against a reference library of SARS-CoV-2-specific TCRs generated with the MIRA antigen-specificity platform. Breadth was defined as the fraction of unique TCRs that were SARS-CoV-2-associated, and depth was defined as the fraction of total T cells that were SARS-CoV-2-associated. Using the MIRA data, every spike-specific TCR was mapped to the spike region that the TCR reacted to and assigned to either a CD4 or a CD8 class. Log10-transformed breadth and depth values were compared by one-way ANOVA with Sidak's multiple comparisons tests. In its TCRdb copy, this immuneACCESS table keeps in-frame sequences only and misses some clones. Where compared with another copy, unresolved V genes explain less than half of these, and the others have no known cause. V, J and clone size are taken as reported in that table, and D and trimming were inferred from the DNA itself. The sample table lists 200,000 to 250,000 clones, about 95% of them with a count of one. The top ten hold over 1.5% of the sample.

The sample belongs to a study of T cell responses to AZD1222 COVID-19 vaccine (dated by TCRdb to the early 2020s). Turning to the overall study: A total of around 240 trial participants underwent TCR sequencing, of whom 207 received two doses of AZD1222 and about 25 received two doses of the MenACWY control vaccine. Enrollment into the trials was organized by age into subgroups of 18-55, 56-69 and 70-plus years, and those subgroups contained roughly 150, 30 and 60 TCR-sequenced participants, respectively. What the authors observed across the whole study: Most participants were white British and females outnumbered males, and the authors suggested that clonal diversity may have been underestimated. In the small 56-69-year group, the increase in depth fell short of significance, most likely because of low power. Because no day 14 peak-response samples were available, repertoires were characterized only after the peak T cell response. Reportedly, close to half of the unique spike-specific TCRs recognized epitopes lying outside the regions that are mutated in the B.1.351 and B.1.1.7 variants. A significant rise in spike-specific TCR breadth and depth was observed after two AZD1222 doses relative to day 0 and relative to MenACWY recipients. The whole spike protein was spanned by vaccine-associated CD4 TCRs, and dominant responses were seen in regions 160-218 and 743-854. Conclusions about previously exposed vaccinees are limited, since just a handful of AZD1222 recipients were seropositive for SARS-CoV-2 at baseline.

The meaning of the sample's time point label: about 28 days (+/-7) after the second vaccine dose. The treatment or condition label, read with the paper, signifies: meningococcal conjugate vaccine given as trial control. Vaccinee samples came from UK trials COV001 and COV002, including a single-blind randomized controlled phase 2/3 trial of AZD1222 (ChAdOx1 nCoV-19) in healthy adults. For TCRbeta chain sequencing, PBMC samples from trial participants were taken at day 0 and at day 28 after the second dose. Reading from cysteine to phenylalanine, the CDR3 counts 15 amino acids. Kept here is only the CDR3 DNA, which spans 45 bases and is read in frame from base 1. CDR1 and CDR2 are drawn from the germline V gene: MDHEN, SYDVKM. At the junction V is shortened by 5 bases and J by 4 bases; bases outside the gene matches: 5.

The sample in question was peripheral blood, obtained 28 days after the second dose of the MenACWY control vaccine. This TCR was sampled from an adult who received the MenACWY meningococcal vaccine as a control. Here the chain combines TRBV28 and TRBJ1-4; 9 bases in the middle match TRBD1. The CDR3 reads as follows: CASSAGQGYNEKLFF. The bases read TGTGCCAGCAGTGCGGGACAGGGATATAATGAAAAACTGTTTTTT.